Each of the 27 T cell receptor beta chains below was sequenced from the same sample in a study of control samples from healthy donors and cancer patients. Repertoires were generated with immunoSEQ multiplex PCR, while TCRdb's copy carries only in-frame clones and drops some. This table holds approximately 87,000 clones, over 85% found once. Material: PBMCs. The receptors shown here come from a woman aged 40 to 50 with lung cancer.

The CDR3 region has the DNA TGTGCCAGCAGTGACTCACCGGGGGACTACAATGAGCAGTTCTTC. This encodes CASSDSPGDYNEQFF. The V and J genes are TRBV6-4 and TRBJ2-1, with a tentative D call TRBD2 (6 bases). The germline V gene has CDR1 MRHNA and CDR2 SNTAGT. The CDR3 covers 15 residues. With 0 bases removed from V and 3 bases from J, the gap between germline ends came to 9 bases.

The rearrangement links TRBV6-5 to TRBJ1-4; D gene ambiguous. V was pared by 9 bases and J by 5 bases, with 10 bases between. Germline lookup yields CDR1 MNHEY and CDR2 SVGAGI. CDR3 length equals 12 residues. The CDR3 DNA reads TGTGCCAGTGGCAGTGAAAATGAAAAACTGTTTTTT. Its protein product is CASGSENEKLFF.

V and J are TRBV7-6 and TRBJ1-6; possibly TRBD1 for D (6 bases). Germline CDR1 reads SGHVS; CDR2 reads FNYEAQ. This CDR3 is 16 amino acids long. Trimming removed 0 bases from V and 7 bases from J, with 13 bases in between. CDR3 bases: TGTGCCAGCAGCTTAGCGGAGACAGGAGTAAATTCACCCCTCCACTTT. Translated: CASSLAETGVNSPLHF.

This sequence joins TRBV6-5 and TRBJ2-1; weak D call: TRBD2 (5 bases). CDR1 is MNHEY, CDR2 SVGAGI, per germline. The CDR3 is 11 residues long. V lost 8 bases and J 7 bases, leaving 9 bases between the germline ends. CDR3: CASGRDNEQFF. The CDR3 region has the DNA TGTGCCAGCGGTCGGGATAATGAGCAGTTCTTC.

The gene calls are TRBV5-4 and TRBJ1-1, with no clear D. Germline CDR1 and CDR2: SGHNT and YYREEE (reference sequence). V gave up 2 bases and J gave up 3 bases, with 17 bases separating them. CDR3 length equals 16 residues. CDR3 sequence reads: CASSLLRTGFYTEAFF. The CDR3 DNA is TGTGCCAGCAGCTTATTACGGACGGGGTTTTACACTGAAGCTTTCTTT.

V is TRBV3-1 (or the pseudogene TRBV3-2) and J is TRBJ2-1; unclear D gene. The CDR3 sequence is 15 residues long. Trimming removed 0 bases from V and 9 bases from J, with 15 bases in between. The germline CDR1 and CDR2 sequences are LGHDT and YNNKEL (reference sequence). This CDR3 is CASSQEIQPRSEQFF. The CDR3 nucleotides read TGTGCCAGCAGCCAAGAGATCCAGCCGCGAAGTGAGCAGTTCTTC.

J is TRBJ1-1 and V is TRBV18; the D is unclear. CDR3 length equals 15 residues. Germline CDR1 reads KGHSH; CDR2 reads LQKENI. Trimming stripped 5 bases from V and 3 bases from J, with 16 bases between. The CDR3 coding sequence is TGTGCCAGCTCATTAGCGGTTTACAAGGACACTGAAGCTTTCTTT. Translated: CASSLAVYKDTEAFF.

CDR3 residues: CASSPPRGGSYEQYF. The CDR3 nucleotides are TGTGCCAGCTCACCACCTCGGGGGGGCTCCTACGAGCAGTACTTC. V and J are TRBV18 and TRBJ2-7; 8 nucleotides match TRBD2. There are 15 residues in the CDR3. The J segment lost 0 bases and the V segment lost 0 bases, leaving 1 base of the junction unmatched. Per the germline V gene, CDR1 is KGHSH and CDR2 is LQKENI. The whole variable domain, filled in from reference TRBV18 and TRBJ2-7, reads NAGVMQNPRHLVRRRGQEARLRCSPMKGHSHVYWYRQLPEEGLKFMVYLQKENIIDESGMPKERFSAEFPKEGPSILRIQQVVRGDSAAYFCASSPPRGGSYEQYFGPGTRLTVT.

This chain joins TRBV29-1 and TRBJ2-1; D may correspond to TRBD1 or TRBD2 (6 bases each). V lost 1 base to trimming and J lost 8 bases, with 15 bases between them. CDR3 length: 14 amino acids. The germline CDR1 and CDR2 sequences are SQVTM and ANQGSEA. This chain's CDR3 is CSVEGPAGGYEQFF. CDR3 coding DNA: TGCAGCGTTGAAGGTCCGGCCGGGGGCTATGAGCAGTTCTTC.

The chain recombines TRBV27 with TRBJ2-1, with D unclear. The CDR3 consists of 16 residues. Per the germline V gene, CDR1 is MNHEY and CDR2 is SMNVEV (reference sequence). Trimming stripped 0 bases from V and 0 bases from J, with 9 bases between. DNA for the CDR3: TGTGCCAGCAGTTTATCCCTAAGCAACTCCTACAATGAGCAGTTCTTC. Translating gives CASSLSLSNSYNEQFF.

The chain carries TRBV21-1 and TRBJ1-3; the table gives TRBD1 as D, unverified against the DNA. TRBV21-1 is described as a pseudogene. This CDR3 comprises 20 residues. Here the CDR3 reads CASSLPRDMACLYSGNTIYF. The CDR3 DNA reads as TGTGCCAGCAGCCTCCCCCGGGACATGGCCTGCCTCTACTCTGGAAACACCATATATTTT.

This chain connects TRBV28 to TRBJ2-1, with 8 bases that match TRBD1. CDR3 length: 17 residues. Per the germline V gene, CDR1 is MDHEN and CDR2 is SYDVKM. V gave up 3 bases and J gave up 0 bases; unmatched junction bases: 7. CDR3 sequence reads: CASSFGFGTGSYNEQFF. The CDR3 coding sequence is TGTGCCAGCAGTTTTGGGTTCGGGACAGGCTCCTACAATGAGCAGTTCTTC.

The gene calls are TRBV11-3 and TRBJ1-2; D is perhaps TRBD1 (5 bases). Trimming shortened V by 0 bases and J by 5 bases, and 13 bases separated the two germline ends. CDR3 length: 15 residues. Germline CDR1 is SGHNT and CDR2 is YENEEA. CDR3 residues: CASSLDPTGLYGYTF. CDR3 coding DNA: TGTGCCAGCAGCTTAGATCCTACAGGATTATATGGCTACACCTTC.

This chain uses TRBV18 with TRBJ2-7; TRBD1 might be the D (6 bases). Germline values: CDR1 KGHSH, CDR2 LQKENI. This CDR3 region has 15 residues. Trimming shortened V by 4 bases and J by 3 bases, and 16 bases separated the two germline ends. The DNA for the CDR3 is TGTGCCAGCTCACTGGGGAGAGGACAGTACTACGAGCAGTACTTC. Translation gives CASSLGRGQYYEQYF. The full variable domain, in which reference TRBV18 and TRBJ2-7 provide the parts outside the CDR3, is NAGVMQNPRHLVRRRGQEARLRCSPMKGHSHVYWYRQLPEEGLKFMVYLQKENIIDESGMPKERFSAEFPKEGPSILRIQQVVRGDSAAYFCASSLGRGQYYEQYFGPGTRLTVT.

Notes on this clone: Other DNA sequences from this sample encode an identical CDR3 as well. The V and J genes are TRBV19 and TRBJ1-3; TRBD1 is a possible D gene (5 bases). Trimming took 3 bases from V and 1 from J, leaving 10 bases between them. Germline V gene sequence: CDR1 LNHDA, CDR2 SQIVND (reference sequence). CDR3 size: 15 residues. The CDR3 DNA is TGTGCCAGTAGTATCGGGGGGACGTCTGGAAACACCATATATTTT. Translating it yields CASSIGGTSGNTIYF.

This sequence joins TRBV14 and TRBJ2-3; perhaps D is TRBD1 or TRBD2 (5 bases each). CDR1 and CDR2 from the germline V gene are SGHDN and FVKESK. The CDR3 covers 14 residues. Trimming left V 4 bases short and J 6 bases short, with 14 bases between. This chain's CDR3 is CASSPFVEGDTQYF. The CDR3 DNA sequence: TGTGCCAGCAGCCCCTTTGTCGAGGGGGATACGCAGTATTTT.

J is TRBJ1-2 and V is TRBV6-5, with D possibly being TRBD1 (6 bases). Trimming took 0 bases from V and 6 from J, leaving 17 bases between them. The CDR3 covers 16 residues. CDR1 and CDR2 from the germline V gene are MNHEY and SVGAGI. CDR3: CASSYSGQSTNHGYTF. CDR3 coding DNA: TGTGCCAGCAGTTACTCAGGACAGTCCACGAACCATGGCTACACCTTC.

The genes are TRBV6-4 and TRBJ2-7; D possibly corresponds to TRBD2 (6 bases). V was pared by 0 bases and J by 0 bases, with 15 bases between. Germline V gene lookup returns CDR1 MRHNA and CDR2 SNTAGT. CDR3 size: 17 residues. The chain's CDR3 is CASSDSEGRSPSYEQYF. CDR3 DNA sequence: TGTGCCAGCAGTGACTCGGAGGGTAGGTCCCCCTCCTACGAGCAGTACTTC.

This clone was observed once. The rearrangement uses TRBV2 and TRBJ2-1; 7 bases align to TRBD1. J gave up 5 bases and V 7 bases, and 8 bases lay outside the gene matches. The germline V gene encodes CDR1 SNHLY and CDR2 FYNNEI. The CDR3 has 14 amino acids. This CDR3 reads CASMGQTNNNEQFF. As DNA, the CDR3 is TGTGCCAGCATGGGACAGACTAATAACAATGAGCAGTTCTTC. Full variable domain (missing parts from reference TRBV2 and TRBJ2-1): EPEVTQTPSHQVTQMGQEVILRCVPISNHLYFYWYRQILGQKVEFLVSFYNNEISEKSEIFDDQFSVERPDGSNFTLKIRSTKLEDSAMYFCASMGQTNNNEQFFGPGTRLTVL.

This clone is a singleton in its sample. This chain connects TRBV5-1 to TRBJ2-7; maybe TRBD1 (5 bases). This CDR3 is built from 16 residues. Trimming stripped 4 bases from V and 2 bases from J, with 19 bases between. Germline V gives CDR1 SGHRS, CDR2 YFSETQ. CDR3 region: CASSPPDSRSPYEQYF. CDR3 DNA: TGCGCCAGCAGCCCCCCTGACAGTAGGTCCCCCTACGAGCAGTACTTC.

The chain links TRBV5-4 to TRBJ1-6; D is ambiguous. Germline V CDR1 and CDR2: SGHNT, YYREEE (reference sequence). CDR3 length equals 13 residues. Trimming took 1 base from V and 5 from J, leaving 4 bases between them. This CDR3 is CASSLTNNSPLHF. The CDR3 bases are TGTGCCAGCAGCTTGACTAATAATTCACCCCTCCACTTT.

This clone came up once. V and J are TRBV27 and TRBJ1-1, with a weak D call TRBD1 (5 bases). The length of the CDR3 is 13 residues. The germline V gene encodes CDR1 MNHEY and CDR2 SMNVEV (reference sequence). V was shortened by 7 bases and J by 4 bases, with 13 bases between the two germline ends. The CDR3 region is CASKLGVSTEAFF. The DNA for the CDR3 is TGTGCCAGCAAGTTGGGGGTTTCCACTGAAGCTTTCTTT.

The chain couples TRBV29-1 to TRBJ1-1; D is uncertain. V lost 6 bases to trimming and J lost 3 bases, with 2 bases between them. The CDR3 length is 9 residues. CDR1 and CDR2 (germline): SQVTM, ANQGSEA. CDR3 loop: CSVDTEAFF. The CDR3 coding sequence is TGCAGCGTAGACACTGAAGCTTTCTTT.

V gene TRBV5-1 combines with J gene TRBJ2-3, with TRBD2 as a possible D gene (7 bases). The CDR3 covers 15 residues. Between the trimmed V and J ends, which lost 0 bases and 4 bases, there was a span of 12 bases. CDR1 and CDR2 from the germline V gene are SGHRS and YFSETQ. CDR3 DNA: TGCGCCAGCAGCTTGGAGGGGGGGAAGTCAGATACGCAGTATTTT. Amino acids: CASSLEGGKSDTQYF.

The chain recombines TRBV19 with TRBJ1-1, with 12 bases matching TRBD1. J was trimmed by 4 bases and V by 1 base; bases with no gene match: 1. Germline V gives CDR1 LNHDA, CDR2 SQIVND (reference sequence). The CDR3 runs to 15 residues. The CDR3 bases are TGTGCCAGTAGTATAGGGGACAGGGGGCTCACTGAAGCTTTCTTT. This sequence encodes CASSIGDRGLTEAFF.

V gene TRBV4-1 combines with J gene TRBJ1-1; 10 bases match TRBD1. CDR3 length equals 15 residues. J lost 4 bases, V lost 4 bases, and 6 bases had no gene match. Germline CDR1 and CDR2: MGHRA and YSYEKL. The CDR3 sequence: CASSRDRGPTTEAFF. CDR3 DNA sequence: TGCGCCAGCAGCCGAGACAGGGGGCCCACCACTGAAGCTTTCTTT.

This sequence joins TRBV7-9 and TRBJ2-2, with D maybe TRBD2 (5 bases). CDR1 is SEHNR and CDR2 is FQNEAQ in the germline V gene (reference sequence). The CDR3 totals 15 residues. Between the trimmed V and J ends, which lost 1 base and 1 base, there was a span of 7 bases. The CDR3: CASSLGTVNTGELFF. As DNA, the CDR3 is TGTGCCAGCAGCTTAGGGACTGTGAACACCGGGGAGCTGTTTTTT.